The 26 T cell receptor beta chains given below trace back to one sample, sequenced in a study of shared clonotypes between healthy human individuals. Sequenced by immunoSEQ multiplex PCR; TCRdb stores in-frame clones only, minus some. The sample has more than 850,000 clones, around three quarters seen once. Source material: memory CD4+ T cells from PBMCs. Subset given: CD45RA-negative fraction. The receptors here all came from a man aged 18 to 29 in good health. Some clones in this sample may be carry-over from other donors' samples.

This clone came up a few times. The genes are TRBV5-6 and TRBJ2-2; TRBD2 matches at 8 bases. V lost 4 bases, J lost 4 bases, and 6 bases stayed unmatched. Germline CDR1 is SGHDT and CDR2 is YYEEEE. The CDR3 is 15 residues long. Here the CDR3 reads CASSPSGGGTGELFF. CDR3 nucleotide sequence: TGTGCCAGCAGCCCGAGCGGGGGCGGCACCGGGGAGCTGTTTTTT. Full variable domain (remainder filled in from reference TRBV5-6 and TRBJ2-2): DAGVTQSPTHLIKTRGQQVTLRCSPKSGHDTVSWYQQALGQGPQFIFQYYEEEERQRGNFPDRFSGHQFPNYSSELNVNALLLGDSALYLCASSPSGGGTGELFFGEGSRLTVL.

The chain uses TRBV6-1 and TRBJ2-7; D remains ambiguous. The germline gives CDR1 MNHNS, CDR2 SASEGT. CDR3 length: 13 residues. Trimming stripped 4 bases from V and 4 bases from J, with 11 bases between. The CDR3 protein is CASSAVYGYEQYF. CDR3 in DNA: TGTGCCAGCAGTGCCGTATACGGGTACGAGCAGTACTTC.

In nucleotides, the CDR3 is TGTGCCAGCAGCTTACAGGGAGAGTGGCCACCCCTCCACTTT. It specifies CASSLQGEWPPLHF. V usage is TRBV5-4 and J usage is TRBJ1-6; tentative D call: TRBD1 (6 bases). From germline, CDR1 is SGHNT and CDR2 YYREEE (reference sequence). V lost 2 bases, J lost 11 bases, and 14 bases lay in between. The CDR3 is 14 amino acids. The full variable domain, in which reference TRBV5-4 and TRBJ1-6 provide the parts outside the CDR3, is ETGVTQSPTHLIKTRGQQVTLRCSSQSGHNTVSWYQQALGQGPQFIFQYYREEENGRGNFPPRFSGLQFPNYSSELNVNALELDDSALYLCASSLQGEWPPLHFGNGTRLTVT.

The rearrangement uses TRBV4-1 and TRBJ2-4; the D is unclear. CDR3 length: 16 amino acids. Per germline, CDR1 MGHRA and CDR2 YSYEKL. V shed 4 bases and J shed 2 bases, with 15 bases lying between them. The CDR3 reads CASSLQFSGPKNIQYF. CDR3 in DNA: TGCGCCAGCAGCCTACAGTTTTCGGGTCCCAAAAACATTCAGTACTTC.

This clone was counted only a few times. The likely explanation is a read error, given a far larger clone one base away. The rearrangement joins TRBV11-2 to TRBJ1-1; D may be TRBD1 (5 bases). The CDR3 is 12 amino acids. Germline V CDR1 and CDR2: SGHAT, FQNNGV. The V end was cut by 5 bases, the J end by 3 bases, with 7 bases between. The CDR3 bases are TGTGCCAGCAGCCCGGGGGACACTGAAGCTTTCTTT. It translates to CASSPGDTEAFF.

The chain combines TRBV30 with TRBJ1-6; TRBD1 is a possible D gene (5 bases). The CDR3 runs 14 residues. The germline V gene encodes CDR1 GTSNPN and CDR2 SVGIG (reference sequence). Trimming cost V 3 bases and J 10 bases, with 16 bases left between them. The CDR3 is CAWSSSGEGSPLHF. The DNA of the CDR3 is TGTGCCTGGAGCTCCTCGGGGGAAGGATCACCCCTCCACTTT.

The gene calls are TRBV18 and TRBJ1-2; D unclear. Germline CDR1 reads KGHSH; CDR2 reads LQKENI. The V and J ends lost 3 bases and 3 bases respectively, with 11 bases between them. The CDR3 covers 14 residues. The CDR3 is CASSPTDGYYGYTF. In DNA, the CDR3 is TGTGCCAGCTCACCGACGGACGGATACTATGGCTACACCTTC.

In DNA, the CDR3 is TGTGCCAGTAGTATAGCAGGCCCAGGCGTCCATGAGCAGTTCTTC. Protein: CASSIAGPGVHEQFF. V gene TRBV19 combines with J gene TRBJ2-1; D gene uncertain. With 1 base removed from V and 8 bases from J, the gap between germline ends came to 15 bases. Germline V gene lookup returns CDR1 LNHDA and CDR2 SQIVND (reference sequence). CDR3 length: 15 amino acids.

This clone occurred many times. The gene calls are TRBV28 and TRBJ1-5, with D unresolved. Trimming removed 3 bases from V and 6 bases from J, with 6 bases in between. Germline V lookup: CDR1 MDHEN, CDR2 SYDVKM. There are 12 residues in the CDR3. Here the CDR3 DNA reads TGTGCCAGCAGTTTCACGCGTCAGCCCCAGCATTTT. Its translation is CASSFTRQPQHF.

This clone was counted only a few times. V usage is TRBV29-1 and J usage is TRBJ1-1; unclear D gene. The V gene lost 7 bases and the J gene lost 1 base, with 16 bases spanning the gap. Germline V gives CDR1 SQVTM, CDR2 ANQGSEA. This CDR3 region has 14 residues. In DNA, the CDR3 is TGCAGCGCCTTCGACCGGTCAGGGAACACTGAAGCTTTCTTT. As protein: CSAFDRSGNTEAFF.

The rearrangement uses TRBV2 and TRBJ2-1, with TRBD2 identical over 8 bases. This CDR3 has 17 residues. After removal of 2 bases from V and 7 bases from J, the junction contained 13 bases not matched to a gene. Germline V gene data show CDR1 as SNHLY and CDR2 as FYNNEI. CDR3 residues: CASSELRRPGLGNEQFF. The CDR3 DNA reads as TGTGCCAGCAGTGAACTACGCCGACCGGGACTAGGGAATGAGCAGTTCTTC.

The chain employs TRBV29-1 and TRBJ1-6, with D uncertain. Germline-derived CDR1 and CDR2 are SQVTM and ANQGSEA. CDR3 length: 13 amino acids. V was clipped by 6 bases and J by 7 bases, with 13 bases between them. The CDR3 bases are TGCAGCGTCCGACATGGGGAGAATTCACCCCTCCACTTT. The encoded protein is CSVRHGENSPLHF.

This clone was detected only a few times. The same CDR3 is also encoded by other DNA sequences in this sample. V is TRBV7-2 and J is TRBJ2-5, with 9 bases matching TRBD1. Germline assignment: CDR1 SGHTA and CDR2 FQGNSA. This CDR3 has 14 residues. With V trimmed by 6 bases and J by 5 bases, 7 bases remained unmatched. CDR3 protein: CASSYNRGRETQYF. CDR3 bases: TGTGCCAGCAGTTATAACAGGGGGCGGGAGACCCAGTACTTC.

The chain has TRBV11-2 and TRBJ2-3; D gene ambiguous. This CDR3 contains 14 residues. Deletions cut 2 bases from V and 2 bases from J, with 8 bases between. Germline CDR1 is SGHAT and CDR2 is FQNNGV. The CDR3 is CASSLYAHTDTQYF. For the CDR3, the DNA is TGTGCCAGCAGCTTATACGCGCACACAGATACGCAGTATTTT.

This chain uses TRBV5-1 with TRBJ1-2, with a weak D call TRBD1 (5 bases). This CDR3 spans 15 amino acids. The V gene's germline CDR1 is SGHRS and CDR2 YFSETQ. Trimming cost V 1 base and J 6 bases, with 16 bases left between them. The CDR3 coding sequence is TGCGCCAGCAGCTTGCGGTCGGGACGGGGCCATGGCTACACCTTC. Its protein is CASSLRSGRGHGYTF.

The V gene is TRBV7-9, the J gene TRBJ2-7; 13 bases agree with TRBD2. Looked up from germline, CDR1 is SEHNR and CDR2 is FQNEAQ (reference sequence). The J segment lost 6 bases and the V segment lost 5 bases, leaving 10 bases of the junction unmatched. The CDR3 consists of 16 residues. The CDR3 DNA reads as TGTGCCAGCAGCCCCGGACTAGCGGGAGTAGAGGGCGAGCAGTACTTC. This translates into CASSPGLAGVEGEQYF. Combining the CDR3 with reference TRBV7-9 and TRBJ2-7 gives the whole variable domain DTGVSQNPRHKITKRGQNVTFRCDPISEHNRLYWYRQTLGQGPEFLTYFQNEAQLEKSRLLSDRFSAERPKGSFSTLEIQRTEQGDSAMYLCASSPGLAGVEGEQYFGPGTRLTVT.

The chain links TRBV6-1 to TRBJ2-7, with a possible D match to TRBD2 (6 bases). The CDR3 extends over 12 amino acids. The germline V gene has CDR1 MNHNS and CDR2 SASEGT. Trimming cost V 8 bases and J 4 bases, with 12 bases left between them. Written as DNA, the CDR3 is TGTGCCAGCGATCTGGGACTTTACGAGCAGTACTTC. Translated: CASDLGLYEQYF.

The rearrangement links TRBV7-3 to TRBJ2-3; D not certain. Between the trimmed V and J ends, which lost 0 bases and 1 base, there was a span of 5 bases. The CDR3 extends over 14 amino acids. CDR1 SGHTA and CDR2 FQGTGA come from the germline V gene. CDR3 amino acids: CASSLTKGTDTQYF. In DNA, the CDR3 is TGTGCCAGCAGCTTAACGAAGGGCACAGATACGCAGTATTTT.

CDR3 sequence: CASSSGGLGYGYTF. For the CDR3, the DNA is TGTGCCAGCAGTTCCGGGGGTCTTGGCTATGGCTACACCTTC. The chain carries TRBV28 and TRBJ1-2; D may be TRBD1 (5 bases). Trimming removed 4 bases at V and 4 bases at J, with 13 bases between. Germline V lookup: CDR1 MDHEN, CDR2 SYDVKM. The CDR3 consists of 14 residues.

CDR3 loop: CASSPRQGNEKLFF. CDR3 in DNA: TGCGCCAGCAGCCCAAGACAGGGGAATGAAAAACTGTTTTTT. V usage is TRBV5-1 and J usage is TRBJ1-4; 8 nucleotides line up with TRBD1. Trimming cost V 4 bases and J 5 bases; bases outside gene matches: 4. CDR3 length: 14 amino acids. The germline gives CDR1 SGHRS, CDR2 YFSETQ.

This clone appeared a few times. V and J are TRBV11-2 and TRBJ2-5; a weak D match, TRBD1 (5 bases). There are 13 residues in the CDR3. Germline V gene sequence: CDR1 SGHAT, CDR2 FQNNGV. V was trimmed by 5 bases and J by 5 bases, leaving 12 bases between them. In DNA form, the CDR3 reads TGTGCCAGCAGCAAGGGGTATCCGGAGACCCAGTACTTC. Translating gives CASSKGYPETQYF.

This clone was observed many times. The gene calls are TRBV7-2 and TRBJ1-2, with 7 bases identical to TRBD1. There are 16 residues in the CDR3. The germline V gene encodes CDR1 SGHTA and CDR2 FQGNSA. V gave up 0 bases and J gave up 4 bases; unmatched junction bases: 8. This CDR3 reads CASSLAAGGQSYGYTF. CDR3 sequence (DNA): TGTGCCAGCAGCTTAGCGGCCGGGGGACAGAGCTATGGCTACACCTTC.

A single count supports this clone. This chain connects TRBV6-1 to TRBJ1-1; D uncertain. Trimming stripped 8 bases from V and 4 bases from J, with 8 bases between. Germline loops: CDR1 MNHNS, CDR2 SASEGT. There are 11 residues in the CDR3. CDR3 sequence (DNA): TGTGCCAGCCGAGACATCACTGAAGCTTTCTTT. Translating it yields CASRDITEAFF.

This clone was recorded once. The chain is built from TRBV20-1 and TRBJ2-1; maybe TRBD2 (5 bases). The germline CDR1 and CDR2 sequences are DFQATT and SNEGSKA (reference sequence). V was pared by 6 bases and J by 9 bases, with 12 bases between. The CDR3 is 11 residues long. This chain's CDR3 is CSAPRGSEQFF. The CDR3 DNA follows: TGCAGTGCCCCACGGGGAAGTGAGCAGTTCTTC.

This chain uses TRBV11-3 with TRBJ2-5; possibly TRBD1 or TRBD2 for D (5 bases each). V shed 3 bases and J shed 0 bases, with 17 bases lying between them. The CDR3 sequence is 17 residues long. Germline CDR1 SGHNT, CDR2 YENEEA. CDR3 in amino acids: CASSLIQGPRNQETQYF. DNA of the CDR3: TGTGCCAGCAGCTTGATTCAGGGACCGAGGAACCAAGAGACCCAGTACTTC.

This rearrangement joins TRBV5-1 to TRBJ2-7; 8 nucleotides agree with TRBD1. The CDR3 spans 15 residues. From germline, CDR1 is SGHRS and CDR2 YFSETQ. V dropped 0 bases and J dropped 6; count of bases not matched to a gene: 8. CDR3 in DNA: TGCGCCAGCAGCTTGGAGGGACAGGTTATAGGCGAGCAGTACTTC. Protein product: CASSLEGQVIGEQYF.